The present entry profiles one TCR beta chain with its context. The antigen remains unidentified. The sample is drawn from a study of T cell responses to AZD1222 COVID-19 vaccine. Points from the study as a whole: In the spike-specific TCR repertoire, nearly half reportedly target unmutated variant regions. A rise in Spike-specific TCR breadth and depth followed two AZD1222 doses.

Libraries were prepared by immunoSEQ multiplex PCR; TCRdb keeps only in-frame clonotypes and omits some of them. The data hold about 100,000 clones, with nearly 90% observed a single time. V was pared by 4 bases and J by 0 bases, with 16 bases between. This CDR3 has 17 amino acids. Germline CDR1 reads SGHRS; CDR2 reads YFSETQ. Sample: peripheral blood, taken 28 days after the second AZD1222 dose. This TCR came from an adult who received the AZD1222 COVID-19 vaccine. The chain has TRBV5-1 and TRBJ1-4; D gene unclear. The DNA for the CDR3 is TGCGCCAGCAGCCCCGGAGGAGGAGTTGCAACTAATGAAAAACTGTTTTTT. It translates to CASSPGGGVATNEKLFF. The full variable domain, with the rest looked up from reference TRBV5-1 and TRBJ1-4, is KAGVTQTPRYLIKTRGQQVTLSCSPISGHRSVSWYQQTPGQGLQFLFEYFSETQRNKGNFPGRFSGRQFSNSRSEMNVSTLELGDSALYLCASSPGGGVATNEKLFFGSGTQLSVL.